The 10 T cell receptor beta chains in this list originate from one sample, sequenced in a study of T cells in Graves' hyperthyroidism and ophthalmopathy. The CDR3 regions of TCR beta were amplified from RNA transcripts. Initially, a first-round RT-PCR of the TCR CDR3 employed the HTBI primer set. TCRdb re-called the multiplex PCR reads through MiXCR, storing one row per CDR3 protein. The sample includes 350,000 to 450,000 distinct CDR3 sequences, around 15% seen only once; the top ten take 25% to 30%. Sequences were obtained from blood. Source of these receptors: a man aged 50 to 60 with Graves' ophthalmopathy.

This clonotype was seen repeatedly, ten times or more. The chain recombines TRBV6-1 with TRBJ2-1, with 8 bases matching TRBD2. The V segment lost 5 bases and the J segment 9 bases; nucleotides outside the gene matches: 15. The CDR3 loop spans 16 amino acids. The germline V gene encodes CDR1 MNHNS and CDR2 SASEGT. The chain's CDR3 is CASSFFSAGVEVEQFF. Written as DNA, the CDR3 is TGTGCCAGCAGTTTCTTCTCAGCGGGAGTTGAGGTTGAGCAGTTCTTC.

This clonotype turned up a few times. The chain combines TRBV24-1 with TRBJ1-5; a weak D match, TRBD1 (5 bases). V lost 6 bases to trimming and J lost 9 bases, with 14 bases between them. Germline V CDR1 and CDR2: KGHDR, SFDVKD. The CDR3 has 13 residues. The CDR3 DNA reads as TGTGCCACCAGTACGGGGACGAGGGCGCCCCAGCATTTT. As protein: CATSTGTRAPQHF.

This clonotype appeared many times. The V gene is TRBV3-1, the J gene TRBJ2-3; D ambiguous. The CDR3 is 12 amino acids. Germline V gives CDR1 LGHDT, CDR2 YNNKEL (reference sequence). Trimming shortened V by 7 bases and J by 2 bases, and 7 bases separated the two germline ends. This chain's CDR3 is CASTSTTDTQYF. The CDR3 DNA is TGTGCCAGCACGTCGACCACAGATACGCAGTATTTT.

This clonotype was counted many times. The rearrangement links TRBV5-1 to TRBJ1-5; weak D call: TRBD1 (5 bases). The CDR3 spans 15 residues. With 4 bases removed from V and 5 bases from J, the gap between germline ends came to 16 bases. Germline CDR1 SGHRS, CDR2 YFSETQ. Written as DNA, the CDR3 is TGCGCCAGCAGCCTTTACACGGGGGTCGATCAGCCCCAGCATTTT. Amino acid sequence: CASSLYTGVDQPQHF.

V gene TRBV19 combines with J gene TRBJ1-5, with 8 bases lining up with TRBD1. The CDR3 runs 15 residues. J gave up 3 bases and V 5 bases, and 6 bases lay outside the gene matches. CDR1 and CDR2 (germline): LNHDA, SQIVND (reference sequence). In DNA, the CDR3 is TGTGCCAGTAGTCTGACAGGGGCCACCAATCAGCCCCAGCATTTT. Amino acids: CASSLTGATNQPQHF.

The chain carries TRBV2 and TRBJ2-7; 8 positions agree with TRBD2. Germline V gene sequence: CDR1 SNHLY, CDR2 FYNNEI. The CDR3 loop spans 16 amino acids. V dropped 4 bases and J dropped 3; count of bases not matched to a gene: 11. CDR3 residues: CASSVMRGAEYYEQYF. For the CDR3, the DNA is TGTGCCAGCAGTGTTATGCGGGGGGCGGAGTACTACGAGCAGTACTTC.

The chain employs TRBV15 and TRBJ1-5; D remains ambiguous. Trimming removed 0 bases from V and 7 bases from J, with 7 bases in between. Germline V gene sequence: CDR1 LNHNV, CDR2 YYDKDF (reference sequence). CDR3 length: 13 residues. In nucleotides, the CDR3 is TGTGCCACCAGCAGAGACTTTGGGCAGCCCCAGCATTTT. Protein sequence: CATSRDFGQPQHF.

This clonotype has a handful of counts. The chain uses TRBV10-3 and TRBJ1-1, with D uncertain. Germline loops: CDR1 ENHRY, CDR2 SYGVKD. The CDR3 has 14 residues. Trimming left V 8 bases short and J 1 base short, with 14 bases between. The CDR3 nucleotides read TGTGCCATCGGGAAGGACGGCAAGAACACTGAAGCTTTCTTT. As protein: CAIGKDGKNTEAFF.

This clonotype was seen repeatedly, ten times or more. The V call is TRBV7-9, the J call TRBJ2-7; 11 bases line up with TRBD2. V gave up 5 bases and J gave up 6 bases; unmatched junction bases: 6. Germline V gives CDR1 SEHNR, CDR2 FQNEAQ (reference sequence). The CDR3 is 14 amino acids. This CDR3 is CASSPSGTSGEQYF. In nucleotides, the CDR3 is TGTGCCAGCAGCCCGAGCGGGACTAGCGGCGAGCAGTACTTC.

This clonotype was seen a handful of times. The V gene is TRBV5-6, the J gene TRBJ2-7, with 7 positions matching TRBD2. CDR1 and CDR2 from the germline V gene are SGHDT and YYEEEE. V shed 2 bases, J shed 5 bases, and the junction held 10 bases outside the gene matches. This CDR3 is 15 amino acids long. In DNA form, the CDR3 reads TGTGCCAGCAGCTTAAGGGGCGGGAGACCTAACGAGCAGTACTTC. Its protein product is CASSLRGGRPNEQYF.